This T cell receptor (beta chain) came from a study of blood T cell repertoires in COVID-19. Study details: The study drew acute and convalescent COVID-19 samples from the United States, Italy and Spain. Sample material is recorded as cDNA or gDNA derived from T cells, B-cell-depleted T cells, or PBMCs.

How the authors handled the data: How many nucleated cells were present was estimated from reference gene primer amplification. Produced via immunoSEQ multiplex PCR; TCRdb's table is partial and in-frame only. V, J and clone size were drawn from that table, and D and trimming were deduced from the DNA. The sample includes roughly 230,000 clones, roughly 80% seen only once; the top ten take about 4.5%. Trimming cost V 1 base and J 2 bases, with 12 bases left between them. CDR3 size: 16 residues. Germline V gene data show CDR1 as LGHDT and CDR2 as YNNKEL (reference sequence). This clone was counted once.

The TCR sequence derives from a man aged 50 to 60 with active or convalescent COVID-19. This chain links TRBV3-1 (or the pseudogene TRBV3-2) with TRBJ2-1; D is uncertain. The sequenced material came from peripheral blood. CDR3 coding DNA: TGTGCCAGCAGCCAAGGGGTTTGGGCCACCTACAATGAGCAGTTCTTC. Its protein is CASSQGVWATYNEQFF.